This TCR beta chain emerged from a study of T cell repertoires in cytomegalovirus infection. Study context: CMV infection together with matching HLA type was indicated by public TCR beta signatures. Points from the study as a whole: Based on cumulative public TCR beta family frequency, carriers of CMV plus the relevant HLA were identified. Predominance within the ex vivo response was attributable to HLA-C-restricted CMV-specific TCR beta clonotypes.

TCRdb itself ran the reads through MiXCR, one entry per CDR3 protein. The sample includes 300,000 to 400,000 distinct CDR3 sequences, 15% to 20% of them seen just once. On this clonotype: Its antigen is still unknown.

V was pared by 7 bases and J by 0 bases, with 16 bases between. Germline V gene data show CDR1 as MDHEN and CDR2 as SYDVKM. The CDR3 is 16 residues long. The TCR was taken from a human donor in good health (CMV status not recorded). Some clones in this sample may be carry-over from other donors' samples. Material for sequencing was PBMCs. The V gene is TRBV28, the J gene TRBJ2-4, with D possibly being TRBD2 (5 bases). The CDR3 here is CASMLSGILAKNIQYF. Here the CDR3 DNA reads TGTGCCAGCATGTTGTCGGGGATATTAGCCAAAAACATTCAGTACTTC.